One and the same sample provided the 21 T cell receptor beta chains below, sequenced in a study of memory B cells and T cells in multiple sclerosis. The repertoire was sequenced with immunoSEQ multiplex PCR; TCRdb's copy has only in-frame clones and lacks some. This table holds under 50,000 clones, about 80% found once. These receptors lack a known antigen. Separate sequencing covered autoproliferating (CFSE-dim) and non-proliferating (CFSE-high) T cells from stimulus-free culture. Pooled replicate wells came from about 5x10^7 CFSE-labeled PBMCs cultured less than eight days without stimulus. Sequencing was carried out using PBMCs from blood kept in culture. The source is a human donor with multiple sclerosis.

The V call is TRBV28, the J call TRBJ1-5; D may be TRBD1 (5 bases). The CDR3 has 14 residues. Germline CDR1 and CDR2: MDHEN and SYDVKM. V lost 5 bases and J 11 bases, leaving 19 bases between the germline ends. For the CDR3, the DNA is TGTGCCAGCAGTGGACGGGGGGGGTTGAGGGCCCAGCATTTT. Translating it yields CASSGRGGLRAQHF.

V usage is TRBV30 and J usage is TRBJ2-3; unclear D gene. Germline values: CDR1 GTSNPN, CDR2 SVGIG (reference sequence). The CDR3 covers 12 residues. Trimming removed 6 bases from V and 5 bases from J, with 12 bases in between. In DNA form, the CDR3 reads TGTGCCTGTAGGCAGGTGTTAGATACGCAGTATTTT. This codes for CACRQVLDTQYF.

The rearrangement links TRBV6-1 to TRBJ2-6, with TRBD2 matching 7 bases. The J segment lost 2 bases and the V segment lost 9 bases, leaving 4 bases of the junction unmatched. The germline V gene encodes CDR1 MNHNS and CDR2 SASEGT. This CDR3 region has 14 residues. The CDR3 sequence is CASGRGTGANVLTF. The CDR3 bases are TGTGCCAGTGGGAGGGGTACTGGGGCCAACGTCCTGACTTTC.

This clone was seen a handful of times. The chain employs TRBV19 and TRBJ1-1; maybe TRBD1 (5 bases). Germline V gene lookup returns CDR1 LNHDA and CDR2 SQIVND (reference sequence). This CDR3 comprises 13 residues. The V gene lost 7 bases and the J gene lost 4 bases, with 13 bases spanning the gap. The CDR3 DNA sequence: TGTGCCAGTACGGGGGGGTGGTTCACTGAAGCTTTCTTT. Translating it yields CASTGGWFTEAFF.

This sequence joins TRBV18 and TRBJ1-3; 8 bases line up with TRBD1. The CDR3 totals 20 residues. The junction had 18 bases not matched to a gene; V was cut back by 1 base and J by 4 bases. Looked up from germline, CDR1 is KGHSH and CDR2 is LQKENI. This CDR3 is CASSPRRPPGGSGGGNTIYF. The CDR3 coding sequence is TGTGCCAGCTCACCACGGAGGCCCCCAGGGGGCTCGGGAGGAGGAAACACCATATATTTT.

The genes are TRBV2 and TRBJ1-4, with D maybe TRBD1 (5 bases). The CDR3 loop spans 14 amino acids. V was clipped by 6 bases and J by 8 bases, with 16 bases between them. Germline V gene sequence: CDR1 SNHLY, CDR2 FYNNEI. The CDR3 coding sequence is TGTGCCAGCAGGGGGACCCAAAAGGGGGAAAAACTGTTTTTT. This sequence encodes CASRGTQKGEKLFF.

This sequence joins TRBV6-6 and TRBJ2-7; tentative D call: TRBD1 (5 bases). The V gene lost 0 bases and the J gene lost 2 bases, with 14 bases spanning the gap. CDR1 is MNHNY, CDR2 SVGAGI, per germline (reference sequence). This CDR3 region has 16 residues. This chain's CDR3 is CASSYSIAGHTYEQYF. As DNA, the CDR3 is TGTGCCAGCAGTTACTCGATCGCAGGGCACACCTACGAGCAGTACTTC.

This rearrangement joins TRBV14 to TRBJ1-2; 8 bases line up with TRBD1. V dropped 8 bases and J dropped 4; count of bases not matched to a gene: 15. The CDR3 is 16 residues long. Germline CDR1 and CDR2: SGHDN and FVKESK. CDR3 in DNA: TGTGCCAGCGCCGACTCCCGACAGGGGCGGGTCTATGGCTACACCTTC. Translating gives CASADSRQGRVYGYTF.

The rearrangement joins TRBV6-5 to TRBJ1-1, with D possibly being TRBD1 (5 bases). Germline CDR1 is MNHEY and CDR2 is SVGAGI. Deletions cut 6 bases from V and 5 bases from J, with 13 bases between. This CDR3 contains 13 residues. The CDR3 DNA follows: TGTGCCAGCAGGAGTCAGGGAAATACTGAAGCTTTCTTT. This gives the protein CASRSQGNTEAFF.

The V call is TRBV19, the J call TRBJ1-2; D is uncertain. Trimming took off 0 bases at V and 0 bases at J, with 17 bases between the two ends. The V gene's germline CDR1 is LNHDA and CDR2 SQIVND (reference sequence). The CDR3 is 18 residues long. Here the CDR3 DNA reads TGTGCCAGTAGTATAGATCCGGGCAGCCCTGAACCTAACTATGGCTACACCTTC. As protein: CASSIDPGSPEPNYGYTF. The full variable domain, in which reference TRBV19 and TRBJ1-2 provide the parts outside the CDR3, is DGGITQSPKYLFRKEGQNVTLSCEQNLNHDAMYWYRQDPGQGLRLIYYSQIVNDFQKGDIAEGYSVSREKKESFPLTVTSAQKNPTAFYLCASSIDPGSPEPNYGYTFGSGTRLTVV.

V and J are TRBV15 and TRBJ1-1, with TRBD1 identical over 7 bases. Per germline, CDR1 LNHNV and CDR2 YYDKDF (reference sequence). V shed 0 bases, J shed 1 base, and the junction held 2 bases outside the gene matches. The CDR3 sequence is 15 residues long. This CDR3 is CATSRDYRGNTEAFF. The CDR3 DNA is TGTGCCACCAGCAGAGATTACAGGGGGAACACTGAAGCTTTCTTT.

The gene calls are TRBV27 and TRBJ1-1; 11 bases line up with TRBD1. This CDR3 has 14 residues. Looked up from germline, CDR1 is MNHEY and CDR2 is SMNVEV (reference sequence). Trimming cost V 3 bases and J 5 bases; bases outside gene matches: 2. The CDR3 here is CASSLGQGGTEAFF. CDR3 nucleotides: TGTGCCAGCAGTTTGGGACAGGGGGGGACTGAAGCTTTCTTT.

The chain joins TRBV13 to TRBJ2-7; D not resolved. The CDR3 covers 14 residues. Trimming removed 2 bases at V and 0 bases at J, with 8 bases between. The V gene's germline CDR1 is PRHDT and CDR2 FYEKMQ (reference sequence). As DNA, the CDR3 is TGTGCCAGCAGCTTAAAGGCTACCTCCTACGAGCAGTACTTC. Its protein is CASSLKATSYEQYF.

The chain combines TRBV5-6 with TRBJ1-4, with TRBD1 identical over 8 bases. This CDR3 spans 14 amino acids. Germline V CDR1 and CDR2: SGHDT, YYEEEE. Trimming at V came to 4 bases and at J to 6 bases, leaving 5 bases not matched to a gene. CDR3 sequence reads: CASSPTGVDEKLFF. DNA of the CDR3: TGTGCCAGCAGCCCGACAGGGGTAGATGAAAAACTGTTTTTT.

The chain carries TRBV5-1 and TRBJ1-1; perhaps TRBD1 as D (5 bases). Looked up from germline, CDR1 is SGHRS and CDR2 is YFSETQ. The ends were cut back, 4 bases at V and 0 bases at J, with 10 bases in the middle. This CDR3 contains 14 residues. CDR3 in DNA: TGCGCCAGCAGCCTGGGACGCGTGAACACTGAAGCTTTCTTT. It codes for CASSLGRVNTEAFF.

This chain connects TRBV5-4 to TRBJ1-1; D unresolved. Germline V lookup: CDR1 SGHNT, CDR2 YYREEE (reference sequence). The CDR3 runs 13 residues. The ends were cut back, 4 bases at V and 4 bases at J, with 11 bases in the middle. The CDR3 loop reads CASSPGLATEAFF. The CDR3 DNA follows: TGTGCCAGCAGCCCCGGGTTGGCCACTGAAGCTTTCTTT.

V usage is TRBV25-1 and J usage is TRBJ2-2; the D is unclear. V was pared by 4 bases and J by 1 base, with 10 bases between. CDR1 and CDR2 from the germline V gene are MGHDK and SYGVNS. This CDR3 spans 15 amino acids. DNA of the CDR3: TGTGCCAGCAGTGCCAGACGGTTGAACACCGGGGAGCTGTTTTTT. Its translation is CASSARRLNTGELFF.

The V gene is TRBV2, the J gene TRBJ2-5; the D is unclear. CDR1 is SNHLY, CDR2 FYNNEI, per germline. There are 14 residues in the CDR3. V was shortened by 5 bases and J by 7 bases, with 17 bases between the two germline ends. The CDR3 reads CASSQGPSPGTQYF. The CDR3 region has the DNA TGTGCCAGCAGTCAAGGGCCATCCCCAGGGACCCAGTACTTC.

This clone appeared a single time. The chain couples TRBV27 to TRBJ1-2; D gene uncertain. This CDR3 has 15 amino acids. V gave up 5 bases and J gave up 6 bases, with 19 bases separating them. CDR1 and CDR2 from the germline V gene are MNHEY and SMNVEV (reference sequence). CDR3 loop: CASSRMESLGNGYTF. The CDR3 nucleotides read TGTGCCAGCAGTCGTATGGAGTCCCTCGGTAATGGCTACACCTTC.

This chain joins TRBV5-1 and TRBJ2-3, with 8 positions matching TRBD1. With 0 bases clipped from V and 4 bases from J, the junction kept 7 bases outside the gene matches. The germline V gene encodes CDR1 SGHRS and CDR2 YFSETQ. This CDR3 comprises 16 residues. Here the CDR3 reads CASSLVGDRGADTQYF. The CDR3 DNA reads TGCGCCAGCAGCTTGGTTGGCGACAGGGGTGCAGATACGCAGTATTTT.

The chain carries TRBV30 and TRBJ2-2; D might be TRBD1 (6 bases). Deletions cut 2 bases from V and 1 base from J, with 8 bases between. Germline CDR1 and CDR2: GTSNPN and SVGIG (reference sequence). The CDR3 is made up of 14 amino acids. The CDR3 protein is CAWSWGQNTGELFF. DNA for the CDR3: TGTGCCTGGAGTTGGGGACAGAACACCGGGGAGCTGTTTTTT.